These 25 T cell receptor beta chains originate from one sample sequenced in a study of identical twins. One entry per CDR3 protein, called by TCRdb with MiXCR from the 5' RACE reads. Of roughly 240,000 distinct CDR3 sequences listed, 7% are singletons. Another study also made use of these data, one on yellow fever vaccine responses in identical twins.

Sequencing was done on a sample of memory (CD45RO+) T cells sorted from blood. These receptors were collected from a woman aged 18-30 years in good health.

This clonotype was counted ten times or more. The V call is TRBV12-3 or TRBV12-4, the J call TRBJ1-5, with D possibly being TRBD1 (5 bases). This CDR3 is built from 15 residues. Trimming removed 6 bases from V and 4 bases from J, with 16 bases in between. DNA for the CDR3: TGTGCCAGCAGCCCGGGGCGCTCGGGAAATCAGCCCCAGCATTTT. Amino acids: CASSPGRSGNQPQHF.

The V gene is TRBV2, the J gene TRBJ2-5; D is unclear. Trimming cost V 5 bases and J 4 bases, with 8 bases left between them. The CDR3 length is 12 residues. CDR1 and CDR2 from the germline V gene are SNHLY and FYNNEI. CDR3 nucleotides: TGTGCCAGCAGTAAACAGCGAGAGACCCAGTACTTC. It codes for CASSKQRETQYF.

This clonotype appeared many times. The chain joins TRBV6-1 to TRBJ2-1, with D possibly matching TRBD2 (6 bases). Germline CDR1 MNHNS, CDR2 SASEGT. Trimming took 4 bases from V and 8 from J, leaving 15 bases between them. The CDR3 length is 14 residues. The CDR3 is CASSGVAAGDEQFF. The CDR3 nucleotides read TGTGCCAGCAGTGGGGTAGCGGCCGGGGATGAGCAGTTCTTC.

There are a few counts of this clonotype. The chain is built from TRBV6-4 and TRBJ2-2; possibly TRBD2 for D (6 bases). V lost 3 bases and J lost 4, with 12 bases in between. Germline CDR1 MRHNA, CDR2 SNTAGT. CDR3 length equals 15 residues. The CDR3 DNA sequence: TGTGCCAGCAGTGATTCGGGGGACCCCACCGGGGAGCTGTTTTTT. Translation: CASSDSGDPTGELFF.

The gene calls are TRBV20-1 and TRBJ2-5; TRBD2 aligns across 9 bases. J was trimmed by 2 bases and V by 0 bases; bases with no gene match: 4. The CDR3 covers 15 residues. The germline CDR1 and CDR2 sequences are DFQATT and SNEGSKA (reference sequence). CDR3 sequence (DNA): TGCAGTGCTAGAGATGGTAGCGGGAGTCAAGAGACCCAGTACTTC. Its protein product is CSARDGSGSQETQYF.

This clonotype came up a few times. This sequence joins TRBV29-1 and TRBJ2-1; 11 bases line up with TRBD2. With 5 bases clipped from V and 9 bases from J, the junction kept 6 bases outside the gene matches. Germline V gene sequence: CDR1 SQVTM, CDR2 ANQGSEA. There are 13 residues in the CDR3. CDR3 region: CSVRLAGGSEQFF. The CDR3 region has the DNA TGCAGCGTTCGGCTAGCGGGGGGTAGTGAGCAGTTCTTC.

This clonotype was observed many times. This chain connects TRBV28 to TRBJ2-3, with TRBD1 as a possible D gene (5 bases). Germline V gene lookup returns CDR1 MDHEN and CDR2 SYDVKM. The V and J ends lost 6 bases and 5 bases respectively, with 15 bases between them. This CDR3 comprises 14 residues. CDR3 coding DNA: TGTGCCAGCAGCATTCCTGGACACATAGATACGCAGTATTTT. Its translation: CASSIPGHIDTQYF.

The V and J genes are TRBV5-5 and TRBJ2-4; TRBD1 aligns across 11 bases. Germline V gene sequence: CDR1 SGHKS, CDR2 YYEKEE (reference sequence). CDR3 length equals 17 residues. J was trimmed by 1 base and V by 2 bases; bases with no gene match: 5. The CDR3 sequence: CASSFRTGGMAKNIQYF. The CDR3 DNA reads as TGTGCCAGCAGCTTTCGGACAGGGGGCATGGCCAAAAACATTCAGTACTTC.

The chain links TRBV28 to TRBJ2-7, with TRBD2 matching over 11 bases. J gave up 4 bases and V 6 bases, and 5 bases lay outside the gene matches. Germline V gives CDR1 MDHEN, CDR2 SYDVKM. The CDR3 extends over 14 amino acids. This chain's CDR3 is CASRATSGVYEQYF. In nucleotides, the CDR3 is TGTGCCAGCAGAGCGACTAGCGGGGTTTACGAGCAGTACTTC.

The V gene is TRBV11-3, the J gene TRBJ2-2; D is ambiguous. With 1 base removed from V and 6 bases from J, the gap between germline ends came to 6 bases. The CDR3 extends over 13 amino acids. Germline CDR1 SGHNT, CDR2 YENEEA. CDR3 in DNA: TGTGCCAGCAGCTTAGGATTTTCCGGGGAGCTGTTTTTT. Protein product: CASSLGFSGELFF.

This clonotype was picked up a small number of times. The chain recombines TRBV4-2 with TRBJ2-5, with 12 positions matching TRBD2. This CDR3 is 16 amino acids long. The V segment lost 3 bases and the J segment 5 bases; nucleotides outside the gene matches: 7. The germline CDR1 and CDR2 sequences are LGHNA and YNFKEQ. The CDR3 region is CASSHLAGGPGETQYF. Written as DNA, the CDR3 is TGTGCCAGCAGCCATCTAGCGGGGGGGCCCGGGGAGACCCAGTACTTC.

This clonotype was seen ten or more times. J is TRBJ2-1 and V is TRBV5-1; TRBD2 matches at 8 bases. The CDR3 consists of 14 residues. The germline CDR1 and CDR2 sequences are SGHRS and YFSETQ. V lost 0 bases, J lost 7 bases, and 3 bases stayed unmatched. CDR3: CASSLVSSGNEQFF. In nucleotides, the CDR3 is TGCGCCAGCAGCTTGGTGTCTAGCGGGAATGAGCAGTTCTTC.

Many counts were recorded for this clonotype. The V gene is TRBV15, the J gene TRBJ1-4; a possible D gene is TRBD1 (5 bases). V dropped 5 bases and J dropped 5 bases, with 15 bases sitting between them. The CDR3 is 15 residues long. Germline CDR1 LNHNV, CDR2 YYDKDF (reference sequence). Here the CDR3 reads CATSFTGTLNEKLFF. The DNA of the CDR3 is TGTGCCACCAGCTTTACCGGGACCCTCAATGAAAAACTGTTTTTT.

This clonotype was observed many times. V gene TRBV24-1 combines with J gene TRBJ1-2; D may be TRBD1 (5 bases). The CDR3 spans 11 residues. Between the trimmed V and J ends, which lost 9 bases and 6 bases, there was a span of 10 bases. Germline CDR1 KGHDR, CDR2 SFDVKD. The CDR3 loop is CATSGIDGYTF. The CDR3 region has the DNA TGTGCCACCTCAGGGATCGATGGCTACACCTTC.

V and J are TRBV20-1 and TRBJ2-2; possible D gene TRBD1, 6 bases. CDR1 and CDR2 (germline): DFQATT, SNEGSKA (reference sequence). CDR3 length: 11 amino acids. V lost 5 bases, J lost 6 bases, and 7 bases lay in between. The CDR3 loop reads CSAYRAGELFF. The CDR3 DNA reads TGCAGTGCTTACAGGGCCGGGGAGCTGTTTTTT.

This clonotype occurred a few times. V usage is TRBV6-5 and J usage is TRBJ1-1; D gene ambiguous. V lost 2 bases and J 4 bases, leaving 11 bases between the germline ends. The germline CDR1 and CDR2 sequences are MNHEY and SVGAGI. This CDR3 has 14 residues. The CDR3 DNA is TGTGCCAGCAGTTACGTAGGATCTGGCACTGAAGCTTTCTTT. Translation: CASSYVGSGTEAFF.

This clonotype turned up a few times. The chain uses TRBV5-1 and TRBJ2-5; TRBD1 matches at 11 bases. There are 16 residues in the CDR3. V dropped 4 bases and J dropped 5; count of bases not matched to a gene: 10. Germline V CDR1 and CDR2: SGHRS, YFSETQ. The CDR3 loop is CASSILGQGVRETQYF. The CDR3 DNA sequence: TGCGCCAGCAGCATTCTGGGACAGGGGGTAAGGGAGACCCAGTACTTC.

Ten or more counts support this clonotype. This chain links TRBV12-3 or TRBV12-4 with TRBJ1-5; maybe TRBD1 (5 bases). The CDR3 is made up of 14 amino acids. Trimming took 5 bases from V and 1 from J, leaving 9 bases between them. The CDR3 region is CASSPGASNQPQHF. The DNA for the CDR3 is TGTGCCAGCAGTCCTGGGGCCAGCAATCAGCCCCAGCATTTT.

The J gene is TRBJ2-5, the V gene TRBV27; D gene ambiguous. Deletions cut 4 bases from V and 2 bases from J, with 8 bases between. Germline CDR1 and CDR2: MNHEY and SMNVEV (reference sequence). CDR3 length: 13 residues. The CDR3 reads CASSSFPQETQYF. The CDR3 DNA reads TGTGCCAGCAGTTCTTTCCCACAAGAGACCCAGTACTTC.

Many counts were recorded for this clonotype. V is TRBV6-1 and J is TRBJ1-5, with a tentative D call TRBD1 (6 bases). Germline V gives CDR1 MNHNS, CDR2 SASEGT. This CDR3 is built from 13 residues. Trimming took 3 bases from V and 4 from J, leaving 7 bases between them. CDR3 sequence: CASSDQGNQPQHF. The CDR3 bases are TGTGCCAGCAGTGATCAGGGGAATCAGCCCCAGCATTTT.

There are a few counts of this clonotype. The V and J genes are TRBV15 and TRBJ2-1; no definite D call. The CDR3 loop spans 13 amino acids. V lost 3 bases, J lost 5 bases, and 8 bases lay in between. The germline V gene has CDR1 LNHNV and CDR2 YYDKDF (reference sequence). CDR3 DNA: TGTGCCACCAGCAGTCTAAGTAACAATGAGCAGTTCTTC. It translates to CATSSLSNNEQFF.

The chain uses TRBV7-2 and TRBJ2-1, with 8 positions matching TRBD2. The CDR3 contains 13 residues. Per the germline V gene, CDR1 is SGHTA and CDR2 is FQGNSA. With V trimmed by 1 base and J by 10 bases, 3 bases remained unmatched. CDR3 residues: CASSLVRGGEQFF. The CDR3 DNA reads TGTGCCAGCAGCTTAGTCCGGGGGGGCGAGCAGTTCTTC.

The chain uses TRBV7-8 and TRBJ2-7; weak D call: TRBD1 (5 bases). Germline-derived CDR1 and CDR2 are SGHVS and FQNEAQ. The CDR3 totals 13 residues. V dropped 3 bases and J dropped 4 bases, with 10 bases sitting between them. CDR3 in amino acids: CASSFGHKYEQYF. Written as DNA, the CDR3 is TGTGCCAGCAGCTTTGGACACAAATACGAGCAGTACTTC.

This clonotype was observed at least ten times. The rearrangement links TRBV6-1 to TRBJ1-2, with TRBD1 matching over 8 bases. The CDR3 is 15 amino acids. With 6 bases clipped from V and 5 bases from J, the junction kept 11 bases outside the gene matches. CDR1 and CDR2 from the germline V gene are MNHNS and SASEGT. The CDR3 loop is CASRKPGQADYGYTF. DNA of the CDR3: TGTGCCAGCAGGAAACCGGGACAGGCGGATTATGGCTACACCTTC.

This clonotype has more than one count but fewer than ten. This chain joins TRBV6-1 and TRBJ1-1; 7 bases fit TRBD1. The junction had 7 bases not matched to a gene; V was cut back by 1 base and J by 11 bases. The germline gives CDR1 MNHNS, CDR2 SASEGT. This CDR3 is 13 amino acids long. CDR3 region: CASSEVQGQRAFF. Written as DNA, the CDR3 is TGTGCCAGCAGTGAAGTGCAGGGACAGAGGGCTTTCTTT.